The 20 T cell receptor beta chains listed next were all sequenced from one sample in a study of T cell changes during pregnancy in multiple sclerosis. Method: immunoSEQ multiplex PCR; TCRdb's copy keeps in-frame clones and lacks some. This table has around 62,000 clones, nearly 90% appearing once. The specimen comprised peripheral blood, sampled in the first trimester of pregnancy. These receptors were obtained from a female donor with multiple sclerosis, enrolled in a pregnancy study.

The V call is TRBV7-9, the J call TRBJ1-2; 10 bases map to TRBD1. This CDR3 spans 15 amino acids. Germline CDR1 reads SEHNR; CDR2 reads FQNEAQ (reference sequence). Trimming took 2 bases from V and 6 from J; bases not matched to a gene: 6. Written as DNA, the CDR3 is TGTGCCAGCAGCTTAACGTTGACAGGGGGCAATGGCTACACCTTC. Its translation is CASSLTLTGGNGYTF.

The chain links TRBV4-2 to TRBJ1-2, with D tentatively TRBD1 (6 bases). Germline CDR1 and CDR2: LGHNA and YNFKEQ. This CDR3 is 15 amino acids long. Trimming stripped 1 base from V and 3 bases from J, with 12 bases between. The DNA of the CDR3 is TGTGCCAGCAGCCAAGTCCCAGGGGACGACTATGGCTACACCTTC. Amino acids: CASSQVPGDDYGYTF.

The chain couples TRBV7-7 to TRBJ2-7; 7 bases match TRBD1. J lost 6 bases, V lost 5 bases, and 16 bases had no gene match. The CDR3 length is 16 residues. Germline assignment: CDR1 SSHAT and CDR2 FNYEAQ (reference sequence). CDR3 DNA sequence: TGTGCCAGCAGCCCTTTCCCACAGGGGAAGATCCGCGAGCAGTACTTC. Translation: CASSPFPQGKIREQYF.

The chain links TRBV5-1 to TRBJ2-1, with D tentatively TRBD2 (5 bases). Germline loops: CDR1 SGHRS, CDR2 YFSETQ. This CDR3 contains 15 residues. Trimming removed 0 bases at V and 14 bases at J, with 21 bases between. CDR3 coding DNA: TGCGCCAGCAGCTTGGAGTCCGGCCGTAGGGAAGCGGAGTTCTTC. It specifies CASSLESGRREAEFF.

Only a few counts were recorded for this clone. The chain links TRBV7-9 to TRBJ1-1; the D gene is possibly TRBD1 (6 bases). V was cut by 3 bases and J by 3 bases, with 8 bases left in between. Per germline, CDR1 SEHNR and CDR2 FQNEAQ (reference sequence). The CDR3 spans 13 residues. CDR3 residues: CASSFEGDTEAFF. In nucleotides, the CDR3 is TGTGCCAGCAGCTTTGAGGGGGACACTGAAGCTTTCTTT.

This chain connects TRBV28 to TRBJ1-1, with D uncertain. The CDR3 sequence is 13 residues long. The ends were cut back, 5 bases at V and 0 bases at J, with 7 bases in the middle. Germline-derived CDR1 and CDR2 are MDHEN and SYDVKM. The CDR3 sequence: CASSQQLNTEAFF. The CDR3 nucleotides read TGTGCCAGCAGTCAACAGCTGAACACTGAAGCTTTCTTT. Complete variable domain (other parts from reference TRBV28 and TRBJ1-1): DVKVTQSSRYLVKRTGEKVFLECVQDMDHENMFWYRQDPGLGLRLIYFSYDVKMKEKGDIPEGYSVSREKKERFSLILESASTNQTSMYLCASSQQLNTEAFFGQGTRLTVV.

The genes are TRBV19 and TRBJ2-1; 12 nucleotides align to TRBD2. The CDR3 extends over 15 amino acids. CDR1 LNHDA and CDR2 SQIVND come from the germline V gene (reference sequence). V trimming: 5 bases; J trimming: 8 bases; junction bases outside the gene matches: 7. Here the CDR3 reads CASSVTSGSMDEQFF. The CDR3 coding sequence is TGTGCCAGTAGTGTGACTAGCGGGAGTATGGATGAGCAGTTCTTC.

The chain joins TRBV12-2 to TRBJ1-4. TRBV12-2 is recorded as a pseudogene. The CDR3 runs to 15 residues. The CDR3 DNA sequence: TGTGCAAGTCGCGAACCCCGGGGGGATAATGAAAAACTGTTTTTT. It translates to CASREPRGDNEKLFF.

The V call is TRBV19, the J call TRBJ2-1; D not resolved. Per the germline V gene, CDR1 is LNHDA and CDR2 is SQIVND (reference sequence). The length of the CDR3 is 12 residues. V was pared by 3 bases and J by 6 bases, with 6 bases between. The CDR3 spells CASSIHSNEQFF. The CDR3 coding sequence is TGTGCCAGTAGTATCCACTCCAATGAGCAGTTCTTC.

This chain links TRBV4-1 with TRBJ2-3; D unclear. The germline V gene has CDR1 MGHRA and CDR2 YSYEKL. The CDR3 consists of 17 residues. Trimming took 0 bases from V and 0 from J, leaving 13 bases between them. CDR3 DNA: TGCGCCAGCAGCCAAGAGTCAACAGTGCTTAGCACAGATACGCAGTATTTT. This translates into CASSQESTVLSTDTQYF.

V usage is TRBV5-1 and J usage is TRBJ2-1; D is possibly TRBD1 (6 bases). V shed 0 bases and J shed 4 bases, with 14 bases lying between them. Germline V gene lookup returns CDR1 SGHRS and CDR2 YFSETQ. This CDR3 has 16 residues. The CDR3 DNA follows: TGCGCCAGCAGCTTGGATGCCAGGGGATTTTACAATGAGCAGTTCTTC. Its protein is CASSLDARGFYNEQFF.

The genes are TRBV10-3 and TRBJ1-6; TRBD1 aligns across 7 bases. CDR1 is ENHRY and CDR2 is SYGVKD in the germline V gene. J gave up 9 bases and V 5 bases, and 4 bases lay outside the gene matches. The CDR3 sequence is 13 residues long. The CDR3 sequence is CAISRGLGSPLHF. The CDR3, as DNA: TGTGCCATCAGTAGGGGGCTGGGTTCACCCCTCCACTTT.

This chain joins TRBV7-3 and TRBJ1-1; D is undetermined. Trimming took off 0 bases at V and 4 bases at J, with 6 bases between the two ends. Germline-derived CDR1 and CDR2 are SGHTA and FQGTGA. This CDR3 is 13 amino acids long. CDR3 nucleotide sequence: TGTGCCAGCAGCTTAACTCCCTCCACTGAAGCTTTCTTT. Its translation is CASSLTPSTEAFF.

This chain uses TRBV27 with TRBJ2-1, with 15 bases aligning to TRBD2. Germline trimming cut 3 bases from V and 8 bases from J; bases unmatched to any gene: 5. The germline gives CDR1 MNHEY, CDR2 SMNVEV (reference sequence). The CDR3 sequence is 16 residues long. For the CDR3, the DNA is TGTGCCAGCAGTTTTTCCGGGACTAGCGGGAGGTATGAGCAGTTCTTC. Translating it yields CASSFSGTSGRYEQFF.

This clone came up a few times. The CDR3 sequence is CASTPRTLNTEAFF. DNA of the CDR3: TGTGCCAGTACCCCTCGGACACTGAACACTGAAGCTTTCTTT. The chain joins TRBV19 to TRBJ1-1; perhaps TRBD1 as D (5 bases). CDR3 length: 14 residues. Germline V gene sequence: CDR1 LNHDA, CDR2 SQIVND (reference sequence). V lost 7 bases and J lost 0, with 12 bases in between.

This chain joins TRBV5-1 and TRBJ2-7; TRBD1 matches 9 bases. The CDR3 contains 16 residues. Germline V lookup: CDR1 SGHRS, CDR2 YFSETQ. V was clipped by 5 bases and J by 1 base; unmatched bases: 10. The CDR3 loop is CASSWDRTGVSYEQYF. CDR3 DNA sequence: TGCGCCAGCAGTTGGGACCGGACAGGGGTTTCCTACGAGCAGTACTTC.

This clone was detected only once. CDR3 amino acids: CASSGNRDFMNTEAFF. Written as DNA, the CDR3 is TGCGCCAGCAGCGGCAACCGGGACTTTATGAACACTGAAGCTTTCTTT. The chain employs TRBV4-1 and TRBJ1-1; possible D gene TRBD1, 5 bases. Germline lookup yields CDR1 MGHRA and CDR2 YSYEKL. This CDR3 has 16 residues. V was trimmed by 5 bases and J by 0 bases, leaving 16 bases between them.

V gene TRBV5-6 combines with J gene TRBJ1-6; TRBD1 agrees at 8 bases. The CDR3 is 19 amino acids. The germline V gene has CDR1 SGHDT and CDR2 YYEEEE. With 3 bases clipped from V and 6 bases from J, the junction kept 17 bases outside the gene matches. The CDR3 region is CASSSYLGQGTRGNSPLHF. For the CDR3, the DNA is TGTGCCAGCAGCTCCTACCTCGGACAGGGCACGAGGGGTAATTCACCCCTCCACTTT.

CDR3 residues: CASSPLLSREGNNEQFF. CDR3 sequence (DNA): TGTGCCAGCAGCCCCCTCCTGTCGCGGGAGGGGAACAATGAGCAGTTCTTC. V gene TRBV14 combines with J gene TRBJ2-1; 9 bases are a match to TRBD2. Germline trimming cut 4 bases from V and 5 bases from J; bases unmatched to any gene: 12. Germline V gene sequence: CDR1 SGHDN, CDR2 FVKESK. The length of the CDR3 is 17 residues.

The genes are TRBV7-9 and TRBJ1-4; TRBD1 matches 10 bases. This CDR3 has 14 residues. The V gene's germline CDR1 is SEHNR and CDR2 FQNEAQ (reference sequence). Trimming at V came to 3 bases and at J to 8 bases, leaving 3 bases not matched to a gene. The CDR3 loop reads CASSLTGGVEKLFF. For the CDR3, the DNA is TGTGCCAGCAGCTTGACAGGGGGCGTAGAAAAACTGTTTTTT.